The 14 T cell receptor beta chains below come from one sample, sequenced in a study of T cell responses to AZD1222 COVID-19 vaccine. Method: immunoSEQ multiplex PCR; TCRdb's copy keeps in-frame clones and lacks some. Of 140,000 to 150,000 clones listed, about 90% are singletons. This material consisted of peripheral blood, taken on day 0 of AZD1222 vaccination. These receptors were collected from an adult in good health.

This chain links TRBV6-6 with TRBJ1-3; the match to TRBD1 covers 7 bases. The CDR3 covers 16 residues. With 4 bases clipped from V and 0 bases from J, the junction kept 6 bases outside the gene matches. Germline loops: CDR1 MNHNY, CDR2 SVGAGI (reference sequence). CDR3: CASSSRDRNSGNTIYF. The CDR3 DNA sequence: TGTGCCAGCAGTTCCCGGGACAGAAACTCTGGAAACACCATATATTTT.

The V and J genes are TRBV29-1 and TRBJ2-7, with D maybe TRBD2 (7 bases). The CDR3 covers 14 residues. Germline V gene sequence: CDR1 SQVTM, CDR2 ANQGSEA. The V gene lost 4 bases and the J gene lost 4 bases, with 17 bases spanning the gap. The CDR3 loop is CSVVGGLGNYEQYF. DNA for the CDR3: TGCAGCGTTGTGGGGGGGCTAGGGAATTACGAGCAGTACTTC.

The chain combines TRBV10-3 with TRBJ2-2, with a tentative D call TRBD1 (6 bases). Germline V gene data show CDR1 as ENHRY and CDR2 as SYGVKD. This CDR3 comprises 15 residues. Trimming removed 0 bases from V and 6 bases from J, with 11 bases in between. The CDR3 sequence: CAISESLAGAGELFF. DNA for the CDR3: TGTGCCATCAGTGAGTCCCTAGCAGGGGCCGGGGAGCTGTTTTTT.

This clone was seen a few times. The V and J genes are TRBV9 and TRBJ2-7; D is ambiguous. CDR3 size: 15 residues. V was shortened by 4 bases and J by 4 bases, with 18 bases between the two germline ends. Germline CDR1 is SGDLS and CDR2 is YYNGEE. The CDR3: CASSPQDAGFYEQYF. The CDR3, as DNA: TGTGCCAGCAGCCCCCAGGATGCAGGATTTTACGAGCAGTACTTC.

The rearrangement joins TRBV29-1 to TRBJ2-3; 10 nucleotides line up with TRBD1. The germline gives CDR1 SQVTM, CDR2 ANQGSEA. J lost 0 bases, V lost 3 bases, and 3 bases had no gene match. This CDR3 has 15 amino acids. This chain's CDR3 is CSVDRQGASTDTQYF. Here the CDR3 DNA reads TGCAGCGTTGACCGACAGGGGGCGAGCACAGATACGCAGTATTTT.

The chain links TRBV19 to TRBJ1-1; D might be TRBD1 (5 bases). Germline V gives CDR1 LNHDA, CDR2 SQIVND (reference sequence). V gave up 5 bases and J gave up 4 bases, with 14 bases separating them. The CDR3 runs to 14 residues. CDR3 sequence (DNA): TGTGCCAGTAGTCCGAATCAGGGACGCACTGAAGCTTTCTTT. It specifies CASSPNQGRTEAFF.

The chain recombines TRBV9 with TRBJ2-6; D unclear. Germline V gene sequence: CDR1 SGDLS, CDR2 YYNGEE. Trimming removed 0 bases at V and 0 bases at J, with 10 bases between. This CDR3 is built from 17 residues. CDR3 bases: TGTGCCAGCAGCGTAGATCTCGCAAGCTCTGGGGCCAACGTCCTGACTTTC. It translates to CASSVDLASSGANVLTF.

The chain recombines TRBV6-2 or TRBV6-3 with TRBJ2-3; D is ambiguous. V lost 0 bases to trimming and J lost 2 bases, with 3 bases between them. From germline, CDR1 is MNHEY and CDR2 SVGEGT. The length of the CDR3 is 13 residues. This CDR3 reads CASSYSTTDTQYF. As DNA, the CDR3 is TGTGCCAGCAGTTACTCTACCACAGATACGCAGTATTTT.

The V and J genes are TRBV4-3 and TRBJ1-1; TRBD1 agrees at 7 bases. After removal of 4 bases from V and 4 bases from J, the junction contained 6 bases not matched to a gene. Looked up from germline, CDR1 is LGHNA and CDR2 is YSLEER. The CDR3 has 14 amino acids. The CDR3 nucleotides are TGCGCCAGCAGCCCCCAGACAGGGAGCACTGAAGCTTTCTTT. Translation gives CASSPQTGSTEAFF.

The chain joins TRBV28 to TRBJ2-7; TRBD2 matches 9 bases. CDR1 is MDHEN and CDR2 is SYDVKM in the germline V gene. There are 14 residues in the CDR3. V shed 6 bases and J 0 bases; nucleotides not matched to a gene: 3. CDR3 coding DNA: TGTGCCAGCAGAATAGCGGGGGCCTCCTACGAGCAGTACTTC. Translation gives CASRIAGASYEQYF.

The sample holds one count of this clone. The J gene is TRBJ1-3, the V gene TRBV7-9; D perhaps matches TRBD1 (6 bases). The germline gives CDR1 SEHNR, CDR2 FQNEAQ (reference sequence). The V and J ends lost 5 bases and 3 bases respectively, with 14 bases between them. This CDR3 comprises 15 residues. CDR3 coding DNA: TGTGCCAGCAGCCAGGACAGCTTGTTTGGAAACACCATATATTTT. Its translation is CASSQDSLFGNTIYF.

The chain employs TRBV28 and TRBJ1-5; D not resolved. The CDR3 spans 13 residues. V was shortened by 1 base and J by 6 bases, with 7 bases between the two germline ends. Germline V gene sequence: CDR1 MDHEN, CDR2 SYDVKM. CDR3 DNA sequence: TGTGCCAGCAGTTTATTGGAGCGTCAGCCCCAGCATTTT. This codes for CASSLLERQPQHF.

The V call is TRBV18, the J call TRBJ2-5, with 10 bases lining up with TRBD2. The germline CDR1 and CDR2 sequences are KGHSH and LQKENI. The CDR3 sequence is 14 residues long. V dropped 5 bases and J dropped 4; count of bases not matched to a gene: 4. The DNA of the CDR3 is TGTGCCAGCTCAAAGCGGGAGGGGAGAGAGACCCAGTACTTC. Its protein is CASSKREGRETQYF. The full variable domain, completed using reference TRBV18 and TRBJ2-5, is NAGVMQNPRHLVRRRGQEARLRCSPMKGHSHVYWYRQLPEEGLKFMVYLQKENIIDESGMPKERFSAEFPKEGPSILRIQQVVRGDSAAYFCASSKREGRETQYFGPGTRLLVL.

The V call is TRBV7-9, the J call TRBJ1-1; D gene unclear. Trimming cost V 5 bases and J 6 bases, with 10 bases left between them. Looked up from germline, CDR1 is SEHNR and CDR2 is FQNEAQ (reference sequence). This CDR3 is 12 amino acids long. The CDR3 nucleotides read TGTGCCAGCAGCCCCTGGACGGCTGAAGCTTTCTTT. It yields the protein CASSPWTAEAFF.